This T cell receptor beta chain was sequenced in a study of CD39 and CD103 CD8 tumor-infiltrating T cells. TCRdb's copy holds only in-frame clones and misses some; the assay was immunoSEQ multiplex PCR. The sample holds about 2,500 clones; approximately 72% are singletons and the top ten take 10% to 15%. Germline assignment: CDR1 MDHEN and CDR2 SYDVKM. The CDR3 is made up of 14 amino acids. With 10 bases removed from V and 3 bases from J, the gap between germline ends came to 17 bases. The sequence was collected from a human donor with head and neck squamous cell carcinoma. The J gene is TRBJ2-3, the V gene TRBV28; a possible D gene is TRBD2 (7 bases). What was sequenced was CD39- CD103- CD8+ T cells sorted from the tumor. Indicated subset: CD103-CD39- double-negative CD45RA- CD8 T cells. The CDR3 spells CATEGGAGTDTQYF. In DNA, the CDR3 is TGTGCCACAGAGGGGGGGGCGGGGACAGATACGCAGTATTTT.